This T cell receptor beta chain was recorded in a study of blood T cell repertoires in COVID-19. Study details: There were acute and convalescent COVID-19 samples, and they came from the United States, Italy and Spain. Sample material is recorded as cDNA or gDNA derived from T cells, B-cell-depleted T cells, or PBMCs.

Germline-derived CDR1 and CDR2 are SGHKS and YYEKEE (reference sequence). V was pared by 9 bases and J by 6 bases, with 13 bases between. This CDR3 has 13 amino acids. TCRdb's table, derived via immunoSEQ multiplex PCR, lists solely in-frame clones and lacks some. The data contain some 150,000 clones, roughly nine tenths of them seen just once; the ten biggest clones take up about 2.8%. The clonotype originates from a man aged 55 to 70 with acute or convalescent COVID-19. The sequencing input was peripheral blood. V usage is TRBV5-5 and J usage is TRBJ1-6; no reliable D call. The CDR3 DNA reads TGTGCCACCCACCGAGATGGTAATTCACCCCTCCACTTT. It is translated as CATHRDGNSPLHF.